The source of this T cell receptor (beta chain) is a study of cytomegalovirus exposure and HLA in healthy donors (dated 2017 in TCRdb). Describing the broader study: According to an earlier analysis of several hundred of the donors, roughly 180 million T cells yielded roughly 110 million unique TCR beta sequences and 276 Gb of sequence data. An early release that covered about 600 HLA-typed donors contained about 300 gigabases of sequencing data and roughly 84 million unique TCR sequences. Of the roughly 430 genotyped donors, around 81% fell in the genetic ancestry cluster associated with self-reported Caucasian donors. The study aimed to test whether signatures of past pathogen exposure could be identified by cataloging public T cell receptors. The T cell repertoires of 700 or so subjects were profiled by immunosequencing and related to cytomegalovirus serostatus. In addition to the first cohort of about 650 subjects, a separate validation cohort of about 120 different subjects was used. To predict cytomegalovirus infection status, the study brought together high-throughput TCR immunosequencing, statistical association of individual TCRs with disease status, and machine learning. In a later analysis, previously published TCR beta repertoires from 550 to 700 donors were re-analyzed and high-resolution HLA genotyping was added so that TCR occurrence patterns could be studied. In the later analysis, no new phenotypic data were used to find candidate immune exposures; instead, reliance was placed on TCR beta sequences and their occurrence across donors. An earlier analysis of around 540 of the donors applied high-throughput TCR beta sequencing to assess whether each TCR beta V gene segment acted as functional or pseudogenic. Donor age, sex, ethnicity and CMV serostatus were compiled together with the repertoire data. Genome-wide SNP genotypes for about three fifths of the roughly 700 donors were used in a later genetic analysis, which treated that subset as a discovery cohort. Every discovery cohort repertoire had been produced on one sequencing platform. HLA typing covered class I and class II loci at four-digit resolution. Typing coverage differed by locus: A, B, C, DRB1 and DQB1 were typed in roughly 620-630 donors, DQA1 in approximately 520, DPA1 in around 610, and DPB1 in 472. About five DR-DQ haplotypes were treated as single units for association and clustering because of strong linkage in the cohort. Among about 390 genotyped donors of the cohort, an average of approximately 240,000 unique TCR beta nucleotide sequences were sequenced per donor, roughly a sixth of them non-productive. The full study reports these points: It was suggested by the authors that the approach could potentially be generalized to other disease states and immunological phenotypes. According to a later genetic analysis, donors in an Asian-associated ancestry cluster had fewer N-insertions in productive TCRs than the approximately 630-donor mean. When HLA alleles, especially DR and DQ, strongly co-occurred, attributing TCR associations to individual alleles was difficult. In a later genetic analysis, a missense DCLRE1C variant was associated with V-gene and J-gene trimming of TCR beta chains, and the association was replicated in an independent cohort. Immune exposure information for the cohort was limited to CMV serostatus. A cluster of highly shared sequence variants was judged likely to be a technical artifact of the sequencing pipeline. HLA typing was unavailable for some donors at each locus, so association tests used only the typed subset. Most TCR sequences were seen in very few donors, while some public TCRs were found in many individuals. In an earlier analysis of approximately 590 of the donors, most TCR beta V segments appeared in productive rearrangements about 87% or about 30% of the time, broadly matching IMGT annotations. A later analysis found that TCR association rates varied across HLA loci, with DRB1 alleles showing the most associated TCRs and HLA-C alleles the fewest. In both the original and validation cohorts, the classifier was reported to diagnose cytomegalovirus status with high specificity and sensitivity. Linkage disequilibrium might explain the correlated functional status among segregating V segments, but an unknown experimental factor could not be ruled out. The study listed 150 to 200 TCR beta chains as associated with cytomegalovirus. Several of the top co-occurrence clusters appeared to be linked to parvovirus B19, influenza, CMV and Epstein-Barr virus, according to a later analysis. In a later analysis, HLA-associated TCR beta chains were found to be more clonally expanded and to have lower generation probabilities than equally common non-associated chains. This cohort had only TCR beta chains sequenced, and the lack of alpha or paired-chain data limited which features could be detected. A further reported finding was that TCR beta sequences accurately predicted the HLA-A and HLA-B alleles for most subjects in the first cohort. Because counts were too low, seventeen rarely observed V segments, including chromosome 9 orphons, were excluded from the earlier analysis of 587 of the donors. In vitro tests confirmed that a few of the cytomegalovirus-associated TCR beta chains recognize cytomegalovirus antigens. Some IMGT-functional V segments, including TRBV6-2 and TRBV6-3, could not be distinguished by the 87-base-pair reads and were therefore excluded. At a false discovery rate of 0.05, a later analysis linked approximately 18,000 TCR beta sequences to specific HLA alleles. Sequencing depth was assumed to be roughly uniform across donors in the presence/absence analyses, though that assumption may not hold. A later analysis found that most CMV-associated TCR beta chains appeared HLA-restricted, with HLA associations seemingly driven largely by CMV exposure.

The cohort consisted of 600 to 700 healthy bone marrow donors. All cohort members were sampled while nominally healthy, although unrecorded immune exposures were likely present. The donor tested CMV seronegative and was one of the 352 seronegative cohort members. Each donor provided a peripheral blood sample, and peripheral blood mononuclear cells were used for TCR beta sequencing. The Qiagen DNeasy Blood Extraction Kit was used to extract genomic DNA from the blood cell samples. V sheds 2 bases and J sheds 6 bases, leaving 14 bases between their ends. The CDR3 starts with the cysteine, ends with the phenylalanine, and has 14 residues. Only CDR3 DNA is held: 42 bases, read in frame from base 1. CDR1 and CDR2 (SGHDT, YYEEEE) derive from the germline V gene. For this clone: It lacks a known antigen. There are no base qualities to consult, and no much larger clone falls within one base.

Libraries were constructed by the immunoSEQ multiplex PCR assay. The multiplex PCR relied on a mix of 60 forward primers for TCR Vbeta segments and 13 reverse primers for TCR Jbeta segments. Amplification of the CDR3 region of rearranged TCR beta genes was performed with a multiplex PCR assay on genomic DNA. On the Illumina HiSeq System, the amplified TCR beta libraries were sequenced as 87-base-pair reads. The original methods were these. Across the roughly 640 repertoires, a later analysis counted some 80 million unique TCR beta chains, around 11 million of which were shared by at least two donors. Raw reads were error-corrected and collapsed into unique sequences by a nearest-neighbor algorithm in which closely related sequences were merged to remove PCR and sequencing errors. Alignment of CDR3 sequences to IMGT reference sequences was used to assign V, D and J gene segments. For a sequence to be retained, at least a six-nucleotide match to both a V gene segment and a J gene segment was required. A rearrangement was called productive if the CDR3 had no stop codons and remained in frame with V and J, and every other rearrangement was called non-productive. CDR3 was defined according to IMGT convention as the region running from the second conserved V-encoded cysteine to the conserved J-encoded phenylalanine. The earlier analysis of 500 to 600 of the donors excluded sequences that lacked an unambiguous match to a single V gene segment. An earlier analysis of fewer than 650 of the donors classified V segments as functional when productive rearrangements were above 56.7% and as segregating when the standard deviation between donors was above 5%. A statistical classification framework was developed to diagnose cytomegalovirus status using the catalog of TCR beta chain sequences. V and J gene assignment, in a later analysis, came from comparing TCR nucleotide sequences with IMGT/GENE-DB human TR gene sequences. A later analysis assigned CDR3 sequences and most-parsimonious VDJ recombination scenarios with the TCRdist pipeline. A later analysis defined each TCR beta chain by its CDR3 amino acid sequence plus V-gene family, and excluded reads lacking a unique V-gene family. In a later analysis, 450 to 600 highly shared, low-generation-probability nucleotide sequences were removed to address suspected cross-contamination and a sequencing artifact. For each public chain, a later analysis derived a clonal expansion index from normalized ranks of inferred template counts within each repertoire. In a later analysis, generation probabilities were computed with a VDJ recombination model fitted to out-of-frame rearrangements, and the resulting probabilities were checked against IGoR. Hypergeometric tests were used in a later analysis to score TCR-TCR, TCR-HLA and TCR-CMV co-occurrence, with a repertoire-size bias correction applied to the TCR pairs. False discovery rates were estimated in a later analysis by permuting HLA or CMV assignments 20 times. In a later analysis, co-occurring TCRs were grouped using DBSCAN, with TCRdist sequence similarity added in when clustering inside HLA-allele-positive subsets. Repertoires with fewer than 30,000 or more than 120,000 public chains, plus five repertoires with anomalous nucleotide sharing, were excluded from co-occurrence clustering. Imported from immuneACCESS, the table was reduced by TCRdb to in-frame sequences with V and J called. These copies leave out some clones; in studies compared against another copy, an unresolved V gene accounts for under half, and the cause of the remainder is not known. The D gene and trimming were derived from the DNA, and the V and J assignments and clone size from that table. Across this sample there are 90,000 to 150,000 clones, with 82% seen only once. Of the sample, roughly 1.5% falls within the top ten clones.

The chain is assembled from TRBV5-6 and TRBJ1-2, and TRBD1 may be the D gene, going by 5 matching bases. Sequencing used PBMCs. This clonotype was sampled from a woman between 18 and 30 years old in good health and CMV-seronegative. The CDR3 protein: CASSFPGLLHGYTF. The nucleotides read TGTGCCAGCAGCTTTCCGGGACTCCTCCATGGCTACACCTTC.